The next 14 T cell receptor beta chains were all read from a single sample in a study of CD8 T cells in ankylosing spondylitis. TCRdb called the 5' RACE reads again in MiXCR, with one record for every CDR3 protein. The sample includes just under 350,000 distinct CDR3 sequences, 14% to 15% of them seen just once. Sample: blood, either unsorted or a sorted T cell fraction (not recorded which). These receptors were collected from a male donor with ankylosing spondylitis or in good health (not recorded which).

V and J are TRBV6-1 and TRBJ1-4, with no clear D. The CDR3 extends over 13 amino acids. The ends were cut back, 5 bases at V and 4 bases at J, with 8 bases in the middle. Germline values: CDR1 MNHNS, CDR2 SASEGT. For the CDR3, the DNA is TGTGCCAGCAGTACCGTTTTTAATGAAAAACTGTTTTTT. Amino acid sequence: CASSTVFNEKLFF.

This clonotype was seen a handful of times. The chain has TRBV10-3 and TRBJ2-7; 10 bases align to TRBD2. CDR1 and CDR2 (germline): ENHRY, SYGVKD. J was trimmed by 2 bases and V by 4 bases; bases with no gene match: 5. The CDR3 is 15 amino acids. For the CDR3, the DNA is TGTGCCATCAGTGCCCTAGCGGGGGCCCCCTACGAGCAGTACTTC. This encodes CAISALAGAPYEQYF.

The chain links TRBV20-1 to TRBJ2-3; perhaps D is TRBD1 or TRBD2 (5 bases each). V was trimmed by 5 bases and J by 4 bases, leaving 10 bases between them. The germline V gene has CDR1 DFQATT and CDR2 SNEGSKA (reference sequence). The CDR3 length is 12 residues. CDR3 residues: CSAGGRADTQYF. CDR3 DNA sequence: TGCAGTGCTGGGGGTCGGGCAGATACGCAGTATTTT.

This clonotype appeared many times. The V and J genes are TRBV2 and TRBJ1-5, with a tentative D call TRBD1 (5 bases). Germline V gives CDR1 SNHLY, CDR2 FYNNEI. The V gene lost 2 bases and the J gene lost 3 bases, with 11 bases spanning the gap. This CDR3 is 15 amino acids long. The CDR3 DNA reads TGTGCCAGCAGTGAATTGACGGGGGTCAATCAGCCCCAGCATTTT. Protein sequence: CASSELTGVNQPQHF.

V usage is TRBV4-2 and J usage is TRBJ2-7, with 7 bases fitting TRBD1. The trim removed 3 bases at V and 0 bases at J, leaving 5 bases unmatched. This CDR3 is 15 amino acids long. Germline CDR1 reads LGHNA; CDR2 reads YNFKEQ. CDR3 loop: CASSQSGTASYEQYF. Written as DNA, the CDR3 is TGTGCCAGCAGCCAGTCCGGGACAGCCTCCTACGAGCAGTACTTC.

Regarding this clonotype: Relative to the germline gene, one junction end is altered; a read error may explain this. The chain uses TRBV6-1 and TRBJ2-7, with D possibly being TRBD2 (6 bases). This CDR3 has 13 residues. Germline lookup yields CDR1 MNHNS and CDR2 SASEGT. The CDR3 loop is CAGGEADSYEKYF. The DNA for the CDR3 is TGTGCCGGAGGGGAGGCGGACTCCTACGAGAAGTACTTC.

Only a few counts were recorded for this clonotype. V and J are TRBV5-1 and TRBJ1-1; D gene ambiguous. V was pared by 1 base and J by 3 bases, with 13 bases between. The germline CDR1 and CDR2 sequences are SGHRS and YFSETQ. The CDR3 runs to 15 residues. The CDR3 region is CASSLSAGIHTEAFF. The CDR3 DNA follows: TGCGCCAGCAGCTTGTCCGCAGGAATCCACACTGAAGCTTTCTTT.

V is TRBV6-5 and J is TRBJ1-2; 7 positions agree with TRBD1. Germline CDR1 reads MNHEY; CDR2 reads SVGAGI. The CDR3 spans 14 residues. The ends lost 0 bases at V and 6 bases at J; junction bases unmatched: 4. The chain's CDR3 is CASSYSGQTHGYTF. The CDR3 coding sequence is TGTGCCAGCAGTTACTCGGGACAGACCCATGGCTACACCTTC.

The chain employs TRBV7-8 and TRBJ1-6; D uncertain. The ends were cut back, 4 bases at V and 8 bases at J, with 9 bases in the middle. Germline assignment: CDR1 SGHVS and CDR2 FQNEAQ. The CDR3 loop spans 13 amino acids. This chain's CDR3 is CASSSDRDSPLHF. The CDR3 DNA reads as TGTGCCAGCAGCTCCGACCGGGATTCACCCCTCCACTTT.

This chain joins TRBV3-1 and TRBJ1-2, with TRBD1 as a possible D gene (6 bases). Germline loops: CDR1 LGHDT, CDR2 YNNKEL (reference sequence). The CDR3 has 15 residues. Trimming removed 4 bases at V and 9 bases at J, with 21 bases between. The CDR3 loop reads CASSPRGGVHMRYTF. CDR3 sequence (DNA): TGTGCCAGCAGCCCCAGAGGGGGAGTCCATATGCGCTACACCTTC. Looking up the rest from reference TRBV3-1 and TRBJ1-2 gives the full variable domain: DTAVSQTPKYLVTQMGNDKSIKCEQNLGHDTMYWYKQDSKKFLKIMFSYNNKELIINETVPNRFSPKSPDKAHLNLHINSLELGDSAVYFCASSPRGGVHMRYTFGSGTRLTVV.

This rearrangement joins TRBV5-4 to TRBJ1-1; the match to TRBD1 covers 7 bases. This CDR3 region has 15 residues. The germline CDR1 and CDR2 sequences are SGHNT and YYREEE (reference sequence). V lost 6 bases, J lost 1 base, and 9 bases stayed unmatched. This CDR3 is CASNSGGQTNTEAFF. The CDR3 region has the DNA TGTGCCAGCAACTCAGGGGGACAGACGAACACTGAAGCTTTCTTT. Drawing the rest from reference TRBV5-4 and TRBJ1-1, the complete variable domain is ETGVTQSPTHLIKTRGQQVTLRCSSQSGHNTVSWYQQALGQGPQFIFQYYREEENGRGNFPPRFSGLQFPNYSSELNVNALELDDSALYLCASNSGGQTNTEAFFGQGTRLTVV.

The chain's CDR3 is CASSQGTGRGYTF. DNA for the CDR3: TGTGCCAGCAGCCAAGGGACAGGACGAGGCTACACCTTC. The gene calls are TRBV3-1 and TRBJ1-2, with 7 bases that match TRBD1. Germline lookup yields CDR1 LGHDT and CDR2 YNNKEL (reference sequence). This CDR3 comprises 13 residues. Trimming at V came to 1 base and at J to 8 bases, leaving 4 bases not matched to a gene.

This chain links TRBV12-5 with TRBJ2-7; D is possibly TRBD1 (5 bases). The CDR3 has 16 amino acids. Germline CDR1 is LGHNT and CDR2 is FRNRAP. V was trimmed by 3 bases and J by 2 bases, leaving 17 bases between them. CDR3 amino acids: CASGLGDSPATYEQYF. The CDR3 bases are TGTGCTAGTGGTTTAGGTGACAGCCCCGCAACCTACGAGCAGTACTTC.

The sample holds many counts of this clonotype. V usage is TRBV3-1 and J usage is TRBJ2-1; possibly TRBD1 for D (5 bases). V dropped 0 bases and J dropped 10 bases, with 10 bases sitting between them. The CDR3 is made up of 13 amino acids. CDR1 is LGHDT and CDR2 is YNNKEL in the germline V gene (reference sequence). The CDR3 DNA reads TGTGCCAGCAGCCAAGATCGCCAGGGAGAGCAGTTCTTC. Amino acid sequence: CASSQDRQGEQFF.